A selection of T cell receptor beta chains follows, all from one sample in a study of graft-versus-host responses after intestinal transplantation. Clones were read by immunoSEQ multiplex PCR, and TCRdb kept only the in-frame ones, dropping some. Of 9,500 to 10,000 clones listed, 25% to 30% were seen once; the top ten hold under 8%. Sample: alloreactive CD8+ T cells from a mixed lymphocyte reaction culture, taken before intestinal transplant. The receptors were sampled from a human patient who received an intestinal transplant. CDR3s include the opening cysteine and the closing phenylalanine or tryptophan. Each record gives: clone size, V gene, J gene, D gene, CDR3 DNA, CDR3 protein. D genes are given only for firm matches. Rows may omit the clone size; those that give it use once, few, many or a size class.

clone size: medium-sized
V gene: TRBV27
J gene: TRBJ1-2
D gene: -
CDR3 DNA: TGTGCCAGCAGTTATACCGGGAGCCTTTATGGCTACACCTTC
CDR3 protein: CASSYTGSLYGYTF

clone size: -
V gene: TRBV4-1
J gene: TRBJ2-7
D gene: TRBD2
CDR3 DNA: TGCGCCAGCAGCCAAGAGGGGGGGACTAGCGGAGAGACCTACGAGCAGTACTTC
CDR3 protein: CASSQEGGTSGETYEQYF

clone size: few
V gene: TRBV6-1
J gene: TRBJ1-1
D gene: -
CDR3 DNA: TGTGCCAGCAGTGAAGCCCGGGGTGGGATCTTT
CDR3 protein: CASSEARGGIF

clone size: -
V gene: TRBV19
J gene: TRBJ1-1
D gene: -
CDR3 DNA: TGTGCCAGTAGTATGTCCAGAAACACTGAAGCTTTCTTT
CDR3 protein: CASSMSRNTEAFF

clone size: -
V gene: TRBV11-2
J gene: TRBJ2-7
D gene: -
CDR3 DNA: TGTGCCAGCAGCTTTGGGCTAACCTACGAGCAGTACTTC
CDR3 protein: CASSFGLTYEQYF

clone size: -
V gene: TRBV19
J gene: TRBJ2-7
D gene: TRBD1
CDR3 DNA: TGTGCCAGTAGCACGGGACAGGGACCCTACGAGCAGTACTTC
CDR3 protein: CASSTGQGPYEQYF

clone size: -
V gene: TRBV11-2
J gene: TRBJ2-1
D gene: TRBD2
CDR3 DNA: TGTGCCAGCAGCTTAGTAGGTAGCGGGGAGCGGTTCTTC
CDR3 protein: CASSLVGSGERFF

clone size: few
V gene: TRBV7-8
J gene: TRBJ1-5
D gene: TRBD1
CDR3 DNA: TGTGCCAGCAGCTTAGGGGGTAGGGACAGCTATCTAGGCAATCAGCCCCAGCATTTT
CDR3 protein: CASSLGGRDSYLGNQPQHF

clone size: -
V gene: TRBV13
J gene: TRBJ2-2
D gene: -
CDR3 DNA: TGTGCCAGCAGCGCAATCCAGGTTACCGGGGAGCTGTTTTTT
CDR3 protein: CASSAIQVTGELFF

clone size: few
V gene: TRBV15
J gene: TRBJ2-1
D gene: -
CDR3 DNA: TGTGCCACCAGCATGGCGGACTCCTACAATGAGCAGTTCTTC
CDR3 protein: CATSMADSYNEQFF

clone size: few
V gene: TRBV11-2
J gene: TRBJ2-1
D gene: -
CDR3 DNA: TGTGCCAGCAGCTTATCAGGGTGGAACAATGAGCAGTTCTTC
CDR3 protein: CASSLSGWNNEQFF

clone size: medium-sized
V gene: TRBV10-1
J gene: TRBJ2-2
D gene: TRBD1
CDR3 DNA: TGCGCCAGCAGTGTAGGGGGCCTCGGGGAGCTGTTTTTT
CDR3 protein: CASSVGGLGELFF

clone size: -
V gene: TRBV10-3
J gene: TRBJ2-7
D gene: -
CDR3 DNA: TGTGCCATCAGACAGCCTTCCTACGAGCAGTACTTC
CDR3 protein: CAIRQPSYEQYF

clone size: few
V gene: TRBV6-4
J gene: TRBJ2-1
D gene: TRBD1
CDR3 DNA: TGTGCCAGCAGTGACGGGACAGGGGTGACCAATGAGCAGTTCTTC
CDR3 protein: CASSDGTGVTNEQFF

clone size: few
V gene: TRBV7-9
J gene: TRBJ2-2
D gene: -
CDR3 DNA: TGTGCCAGCAGCCAAAGAGAAAACACCGGGGAGCTGTTTTTT
CDR3 protein: CASSQRENTGELFF

clone size: -
V gene: TRBV7-6
J gene: TRBJ1-1
D gene: -
CDR3 DNA: TGTGCCAGCAGCCCCATGACAGGGAACACTGAAGCTTTCTTT
CDR3 protein: CASSPMTGNTEAFF

clone size: -
V gene: TRBV6-5
J gene: TRBJ1-2
D gene: -
CDR3 DNA: TGTGCCAGCAGTTACTCGGATTGGGGGCCCCACTATGGCTACACCTTC
CDR3 protein: CASSYSDWGPHYGYTF

clone size: -
V gene: TRBV18
J gene: TRBJ1-1
D gene: -
CDR3 DNA: TGTGCCAGCTCACCAGAGACCCCCCGGGGAACGAACACTGAAGCTTTCTTT
CDR3 protein: CASSPETPRGTNTEAFF